A selection of T cell receptor beta chains follows, all from one sample in a study of radiation and T cells in renal cell carcinoma. TCRdb keeps only in-frame clones here, not all; method: immunoSEQ multiplex PCR. Of over 120,000 clones in the sample, 86% were seen once. The sample in question was blood, obtained from a patient whose treatment included radiotherapy and nephrectomy. All receptors come from a woman in her 50s with renal cell carcinoma. CDR3s include the opening cysteine and the closing phenylalanine or tryptophan. The D gene is left open where the match is weak. Size is omitted from some rows. Given values are once, few, many or a class for expanded clones.

J	D	V	size	CDR3	DNA
TRBJ2-1	.	TRBV7-2	.	CASSPEALVFYNGQFF	TGTGCCAGCAGCCCAGAGGCACTAGTTTTCTACAATGGGCAGTTCTTC
TRBJ2-5	.	TRBV2	.	CARAKGEETQYF	TGTGCCAGGGCAAAGGGAGAAGAGACCCAGTACTTC
TRBJ2-7	.	TRBV2	.	CASSEWDLARTYEQYF	TGTGCCAGCAGTGAATGGGATCTAGCGAGGACCTACGAGCAGTACTTC
TRBJ2-1	TRBD1	TRBV5-1	.	CASTVGGGNEQFF	TGCGCGAGCACCGTAGGGGGCGGCAATGAGCAGTTCTTC
TRBJ1-1	TRBD1	TRBV28	.	CASSLPGQGSTEAFF	TGTGCCAGCAGTTTACCCGGACAGGGCTCCACTGAAGCTTTCTTT
TRBJ1-6	.	TRBV13	.	CASRDSYNSPLHF	TGTGCCAGCCGGGACTCCTATAATTCACCCCTCCACTTT
TRBJ2-7	TRBD1	TRBV6-1	once	CASSEGTGGSLEQYF	TGTGCCAGCAGTGAAGGGACAGGGGGCTCCTTAGAGCAGTACTTC
TRBJ1-5	.	TRBV2	.	CASSEALRAQPQHF	TGTGCCAGCAGTGAAGCGCTGAGGGCTCAACCCCAGCATTTT
TRBJ1-1	.	TRBV18	.	CASSPNVGGRSTEAFF	TGTGCCAGCTCACCGAACGTCGGGGGCCGGAGCACTGAAGCTTTCTTT
TRBJ1-5	.	TRBV30	.	CAWSVHGPRGADQPQHF	TGTGCCTGGAGTGTACATGGGCCCCGGGGGGCGGATCAGCCCCAGCATTTT
TRBJ2-7	.	TRBV30	.	CAWSEGRTASSYEQYF	TGTGCCTGGAGTGAGGGGCGGACAGCGAGCTCCTACGAGCAGTACTTC
TRBJ1-5	.	TRBV5-1	.	CASSPTGLYSNQPQHF	TGCGCCAGCAGCCCGACGGGACTTTATAGCAATCAGCCCCAGCATTTT
TRBJ1-1	.	TRBV28	once	CATFQGGTEAFF	TGTGCCACCTTTCAGGGTGGCACTGAAGCTTTCTTT
TRBJ2-5	.	TRBV2	.	CASSEAADPGETQYF	TGTGCCAGCAGTGAAGCTGCAGACCCGGGGGAGACCCAGTACTTC
TRBJ1-5	TRBD1	TRBV7-2	.	CASSWWTGKNQPQHF	TGTGCCAGCAGCTGGTGGACAGGGAAGAATCAGCCCCAGCATTTT
TRBJ2-7	TRBD1	TRBV18	.	CASSPGGQGSNEQYF	TGTGCCAGCTCACCGGGGGGACAGGGGAGCAACGAGCAGTACTTC
TRBJ1-1	.	TRBV7-9	.	CASSLDVNTEAFF	TGTGCCAGCAGCTTAGATGTGAACACTGAAGCTTTCTTT
TRBJ1-1	TRBD1	TRBV19	.	CASSPGGNTEAFF	TGTGCCAGTAGTCCAGGGGGGAACACTGAAGCTTTCTTT
TRBJ2-1	.	TRBV5-8	.	CASSGELGNEQFF	TGTGCCAGCAGCGGGGAATTGGGTAATGAGCAGTTCTTC
TRBJ2-3	TRBD1	TRBV19	.	CASSIDASGGSDTQYF	TGTGCCAGTAGTATAGATGCGTCAGGGGGCTCAGATACGCAGTATTTT
TRBJ2-1	TRBD2	TRBV27	.	CASSLSASVWGGEQFF	TGTGCCAGCAGTTTATCCGCTAGCGTATGGGGGGGTGAGCAGTTCTTC
TRBJ2-7	.	TRBV10-1	.	CASSANYEQYF	TGCGCCAGCAGCGCTAACTACGAGCAGTACTTC
TRBJ1-4	.	TRBV4-1	.	CASSPKTQGPTNEKLFF	TGCGCCAGCAGCCCTAAAACCCAGGGCCCAACTAATGAAAAACTGTTTTTT
TRBJ1-1	.	TRBV28	.	CASSRGREGTEAFF	TGTGCCAGCAGTCGCGGCAGGGAGGGCACTGAAGCTTTCTTT
TRBJ2-7	TRBD2	TRBV29-1	.	CSVREDEQYF	TGCAGCGTTCGGGAGGACGAGCAGTACTTC
TRBJ2-2	TRBD2	TRBV9	.	CASSVGASGRAGTGELFF	TGTGCCAGCAGCGTAGGAGCTAGCGGGAGGGCCGGCACCGGGGAGCTGTTTTTT
TRBJ1-3	.	TRBV6-1	.	CASNSRPGGGNTIYF	TGTGCCAGCAATTCCCGACCGGGCGGGGGAAACACCATATATTTT
TRBJ2-1	.	TRBV7-2	.	CASSLAGADRYNEQFF	TGTGCCAGCAGCTTAGCTGGGGCGGACCGATACAATGAGCAGTTCTTC
TRBJ1-3	.	TRBV6-5	.	CASKLTGFGNTIYF	TGTGCCAGCAAACTCACAGGGTTCGGAAACACCATATATTTT